This T cell receptor (beta chain) was captured in a study of graft-versus-host responses after intestinal transplantation (dated by TCRdb to the early 2020s). A note on the overall study: Multivisceral, liver-intestinal, or isolated intestinal transplants were received by the recipients. To identify alloreactive clones, pre-transplant mixed lymphocyte reaction products were sequenced and then compared with unstimulated pre-transplant donor and recipient T cells. Anti-thymocyte globulin induction was given to all recipients, followed by maintenance tacrolimus and steroids for about 3 years. The cohort enrolled 24 intestinal transplant recipients, one of whom was a retransplant, and 3 patients without pretransplant specimens were excluded. Graft-versus-host and host-versus-graft alloreactive T cell clones were tracked in the graft, circulation and bone marrow after intestinal transplantation using bulk TCR-beta CDR3 sequencing. Donor T cell macrochimerism was defined as a peak of at least 4% donor T cells among recipient peripheral blood mononuclear cells. Rather than being sequenced by the commercial service, samples from a few later patients were sequenced in-house on an Illumina MiSeq and processed with MiXCR. General study outcomes and caveats: GvH clones were detected in recipient bone marrow, and some of these GvH clones were observed earlier in ileal mucosa or blood, consistent with an intestinal mucosal origin. The conclusions were limited by the relatively low number and heterogeneity of the intestinal transplant patients. Early after transplant, peak levels of circulating GvH clones were associated with declines in HvG clones. High GvH to HvG T cell clonal ratios were observed in the allografts of patients with donor T cell macrochimerism.

Receptor libraries were prepared by the immunoSEQ multiplex PCR assay. High-throughput TCR-beta CDR3 sequencing of genomic DNA from most patients was performed by Adaptive Biotechnologies. From the authors' description of their analysis: Adaptive's ImmunoSEQ software was the source of the TCR sequencing data for roughly 19 patients, while a few other patients were processed with MiXCR and VDJtools. CDR3 nucleotide sequences shared by donor and recipient were removed because the origin of these sequences could not be assigned. At least 2-fold expansion over unstimulated cells and a minimum CFSE-low frequency of 0.002% (template counts) or 0.001% (read counts) were required for clones to be classified as alloreactive. A clone was considered mappable if detected in the sequenced pre-transplant spleen, lymph node, or MLR CFSE-low populations of the donor or recipient. The cumulative frequency of alloreactive clones was calculated as a percentage of all sequences, weighted by copy number. TCRdb re-hosts the immuneACCESS table, in-frame sequences only. Its copies lack some clones; in the studies checked, an unresolved V gene accounts for under half of them, and the cause for the rest is not known. The V and J calls and clone size come from that table; D and trimming were worked out from the DNA. This sample lists about 57,000 clones; over 85% were detected once. The ten most abundant clones make up 1.6% of the sample.

Of note for this clone: Its antigen is not yet known. An end of the junction differs from the germline gene, which may be a read error.

From its cysteine to its phenylalanine, the CDR3 spans 13 amino acids. The read is trimmed to its CDR3 DNA, 39 bases read in frame from base 1. Per the germline V gene (reference sequence), SSHAT is the CDR1 and FNYEAQ is the CDR2. Blood samples were collected up to 4 times in the first month after transplant and then at least monthly when available. The source material was PBMCs, sampled 26 days after transplant. The chain was built from TRBV7-7 and TRBJ2-7; 8 junctional bases match TRBD1. The receptor was isolated from a human patient who received an intestinal transplant, so some T cells may come from the graft donor. The DNA is TGTGCTAGCAGCCCAGGACAGGGTCGCGAGCAGTACTTC. Its product reads: CASSPGQGREQYF.